This T cell receptor beta chain was documented in a study of beta chain features in type 1 diabetes. Study results and limitations: The question left open here concerned HLA type influencing TCRB rearrangement.

Germline V gene lookup returns CDR1 SSHAT and CDR2 FNYEAQ (reference sequence). The CDR3 sequence is 15 residues long. With respect to this clone: Its antigen is still unknown. At one of its ends the junction is not consistent with the germline gene, which may arise from a read error.

Blood was collected once per donor into heparin, averaging about 110 mL. Every bit of the isolated RNA underwent reverse transcription, so sequencing read expressed TCRB transcripts. Sequenced by immunoSEQ multiplex PCR; TCRdb stores in-frame clones only, minus some. This table has almost 350,000 clones, roughly 8% appearing once. Material for sequencing was central memory CD4+ T cells from blood. The chain recombines TRBV7-7 with TRBJ2-5, with D possibly called TRBD1 or TRBD2 (6 bases each). This clonotype was obtained from a woman younger than 35 in good health. The CDR3 here is CASSLGGTRQETQYF. The CDR3 nucleotides are TGTGCTAGCAGCTTAGGGGGGACAAGACAAGAGACCCAGTACTTC.